This is a list of T cell receptor beta chains from one sample in a study of T cell clones after liver transplantation. Method: immunoSEQ multiplex PCR; TCRdb's copy keeps in-frame clones and lacks some. This table has 70,000 to 80,000 clones, around nine tenths appearing once. This material consisted of CD4+ T cells from blood, taken before liver transplant. All receptors derive from a human donor who received a liver transplant. Each CDR3 is given with its conserved first and last residue. Each record gives: D gene, clone size, J gene, V gene, CDR3 DNA, CDR3 protein. The D gene is left open where the match is weak. Only part of the rows carry a size: once, few, many, or a class if the clone is expanded.

>TRBD1|-|TRBJ2-1|TRBV11-2
TGTGCCAGCAGTCTAGGACAGGGCACCTACAATGAGCAGTTCTTC
CASSLGQGTYNEQFF
>TRBD2|-|TRBJ2-3|TRBV7-6
TGTGCCAGCAGCTTAGCGACTAGCGGGAGCACAGATACGCAGTATTTT
CASSLATSGSTDTQYF
>-|-|TRBJ1-2|TRBV5-5
TGTGCCAGCAGCTTAAGTACAGGGTTCAACCCCCTTAACTATGGCTACACCTTC
CASSLSTGFNPLNYGYTF
>-|-|TRBJ2-7|TRBV7-2
TGTGCCGGCGGCGGCAGGGGCTACGAGCAGTACTTC
CAGGGRGYEQYF
>-|-|TRBJ2-2|TRBV11-2
TGTGCCAGCAGCTTGGGGACGGTATACACCGGGGAGCTGTTTTTT
CASSLGTVYTGELFF
>TRBD1|once|TRBJ2-1|TRBV19
TGTGCCAGCAACTCCGGGACAGAGCGACGTGAGCAGTTCTTC
CASNSGTERREQFF
>-|-|TRBJ2-1|TRBV18
TGTGCCAGCTCACCACGCGGGGGCATCGGCTACAATGAGCAGTTCTTC
CASSPRGGIGYNEQFF
>TRBD2|-|TRBJ2-1|TRBV10-3
TGTGCCATCAGTAGTACTAGCGGGAGCTCCTACAATGAGCAGTTCTTC
CAISSTSGSSYNEQFF
>-|-|TRBJ2-2|TRBV5-4
TGTGCCAGCAGCCCAGAGCCCAGCAACACCGGGGAGCTGTTTTTT
CASSPEPSNTGELFF
>-|-|TRBJ2-1|TRBV30
TGTGCCTGGTTTAGAAGGGGCCTGTCCTACAATGAGCAGTTCTTC
CAWFRRGLSYNEQFF
>TRBD2|-|TRBJ2-2|TRBV19
TGTGCCAGTAATGCAGCGGGAGCGAACACCGGGGAGCTGTTTTTT
CASNAAGANTGELFF
>-|once|TRBJ2-7|TRBV7-2
TGTGCCAGCAGCTTAAGAGGGATTAACTACGAGCAGTACTTC
CASSLRGINYEQYF
>TRBD2|once|TRBJ2-1|TRBV30
TGTGCCTGGGCGCCGGGACTAGCTTCTTACAATGAGCAGTTCTTC
CAWAPGLASYNEQFF
>TRBD2|-|TRBJ2-3|TRBV5-4
TGTGCCAGCAGCTTGGGTAGCGGGAGCGCAGATACGCAGTATTTT
CASSLGSGSADTQYF
>-|-|TRBJ2-3|TRBV19
TGTGCCAGTAGTATCCTTAACAGGAGGAGCACAGATACGCAGTATTTT
CASSILNRRSTDTQYF
>-|-|TRBJ2-7|TRBV10-1
TGCGCCAGCAGGGCGCCGGCGGCAAGCTCCTACGAGCAGTACTTC
CASRAPAASSYEQYF
>-|-|TRBJ2-1|TRBV29-1
TGCAGCGTTGAAGTCCTCGGAAATGAGCAGTTCTTC
CSVEVLGNEQFF
>-|-|TRBJ2-7|TRBV6-5
TGTGCCAGCACCGCCCGGGGGTACGGACCCTACGAGCAGTACTTC
CASTARGYGPYEQYF
>TRBD1|-|TRBJ2-7|TRBV30
TGTGCCTGGCTTCCAAAGGGGACAGGGGACCACGAGCAGTACTTC
CAWLPKGTGDHEQYF
>-|-|TRBJ1-5|TRBV4-3
TGCGCCAGCAGCCACTCTCTGCTATCGAATCAGCCCCAGCATTTT
CASSHSLLSNQPQHF
>-|-|TRBJ1-4|TRBV9
TGTGCCAGCAGCGTGGCAGCCCTAAATGAAAAACTGTTTTTT
CASSVAALNEKLFF
>-|-|TRBJ1-3|TRBV30
TGTGCCTGGAGTGTTTCGTCTCCCTCTGGAAACACCATATATTTT
CAWSVSSPSGNTIYF
>-|-|TRBJ2-7|TRBV4-1
TGCGCCAGCAGCCAGCGAACCGATTCCTACGAGCAGTACTTC
CASSQRTDSYEQYF
>-|-|TRBJ1-2|TRBV29-1
TGCAGCGTTGTCTTCAGATCTAACTATGGCTACACCTTC
CSVVFRSNYGYTF
>-|-|TRBJ1-1|TRBV30
TGTGCCTGGACCCGCACCATCACTGAAGCTTTCTTT
CAWTRTITEAFF
>-|-|TRBJ2-1|TRBV28
TGTGCCAGCAGGGGCGGGTCCTCCTCCTACAATGAGCAGTTCTTC
CASRGGSSSYNEQFF
>-|once|TRBJ2-3|TRBV10-1
TGCGCCAGCAGTGTTGGAGGGCCTAGCACAGATACGCAGTATTTT
CASSVGGPSTDTQYF
>-|once|TRBJ2-1|TRBV28
TGTGCCAGCAGTTTACTAGGAGCTGGTGAGCAGTTCTTC
CASSLLGAGEQFF
>TRBD2|-|TRBJ2-3|TRBV5-1
TGCGCCAGCAGCTATACTAGCGTGAGCACAGATACGCAGTATTTT
CASSYTSVSTDTQYF
>-|-|TRBJ1-2|TRBV7-9
TGTGCCAGCAGCTTAGAGGGCCTTGGCTACACCTTC
CASSLEGLGYTF
>-|once|TRBJ1-1|TRBV28
TGTGCCAGCACCCCGGTTGGGGGAGGGATGAACACTGAAGCTTTCTTT
CASTPVGGGMNTEAFF
>TRBD2|-|TRBJ2-7|TRBV29-1
TGCAGCGTTAATCGGGAGGGAGGGGAGCAGTACTTC
CSVNREGGEQYF
>-|-|TRBJ1-1|TRBV18
TGTGCCAGCTCACCGCACCCTGACATCTCTGAAGCTTTCTTT
CASSPHPDISEAFF
>TRBD1|-|TRBJ2-2|TRBV5-1
TGCGCCAGCAGCTTGCAACAGGGGGACACCGGGGAGCTGTTTTTT
CASSLQQGDTGELFF
>-|-|TRBJ2-3|TRBV10-2
TGCGCCAGCAGTGCTGGGAACACAGATACGCAGTATTTT
CASSAGNTDTQYF
>-|medium-sized|TRBJ2-5|TRBV2
TGTGCCAGCAACGTTCAGGGGCGCCAAGAGACCCAGTACTTC
CASNVQGRQETQYF
>TRBD1|-|TRBJ2-1|TRBV19
TGTGCCAGTAGTTCCGGACAGGTTCCATACAATGAGCAGTTCTTC
CASSSGQVPYNEQFF
>TRBD1|-|TRBJ2-7|TRBV6-5
TGTGCCAGCAGGGACACGGACAGGGCCTCCTACGAGCAGTACTTC
CASRDTDRASYEQYF
>TRBD1|-|TRBJ2-1|TRBV18
TGTGCCAGCTCTCCGCGACAGGGGGCCAACAATGAGCAGTTCTTC
CASSPRQGANNEQFF
>-|-|TRBJ2-3|TRBV5-1
TGCGCCAGCAGCTTGGTGGGATTTGGGACAGATACGCAGTATTTT
CASSLVGFGTDTQYF
>TRBD2|-|TRBJ2-1|TRBV5-4
TGTGCCAGCAGCTTAGGCGGGAGGGTCTCCTACAATGAGCAGTTCTTC
CASSLGGRVSYNEQFF
>TRBD1|-|TRBJ2-7|TRBV20-1
TGCAGTGCAGCGCAGGGGGACGAGCAGTACTTC
CSAAQGDEQYF
>TRBD1|-|TRBJ2-7|TRBV4-3
TGCGCCAGCAGCCAGGAGGGACAGGGGCTCTACGAGCAGTACTTC
CASSQEGQGLYEQYF
>TRBD2|once|TRBJ2-5|TRBV2
TGTGCCAGCACCAAAATAGGACTAGCGGGAGGGCAAGAGACCCAGTACTTC
CASTKIGLAGGQETQYF
>-|few|TRBJ1-1|TRBV6-1
TGTGCCAGCAGTGAAGTGGTGGACGGGAACACTGAAGCTTTCTTT
CASSEVVDGNTEAFF
>-|-|TRBJ2-7|TRBV30
TGTGCCTGGAGTCCTCCCGTCCCGGGGTCCTACGAGCAGTACTTC
CAWSPPVPGSYEQYF
>-|-|TRBJ2-3|TRBV28
TGTGCCAGCAGTCCCCCACCGGGACCAACGCAAGATACGCAGTATTTT
CASSPPPGPTQDTQYF
>TRBD2|-|TRBJ2-4|TRBV28
TGTGCCAGCAGTCCCCCGGGGGGAACCCTAGCCAAAAACATTCAGTACTTC
CASSPPGGTLAKNIQYF